Only a few counts were recorded for the clone carrying this T cell receptor beta chain. The table came from immunoSEQ multiplex PCR; TCRdb's copy has only in-frame clones and leaves some out. The table shows some 250,000 clones, with about 90% occurring only once. The CDR3 loop spans 13 amino acids. V lost 0 bases and J lost 10, with 7 bases in between. Germline V gene lookup returns CDR1 MGHRA and CDR2 YSYEKL. This record comes from a study of blood T cell repertoires in COVID-19. Material: peripheral blood. This sequence joins TRBV4-1 and TRBJ1-6; D unclear. The TCR sequence derives from a woman aged 25-40 years who had recovered from COVID-19. The CDR3 here is CASSQEMRSPLHF. The CDR3 DNA is TGCGCCAGCAGCCAAGAAATGCGATCACCCCTCCACTTT.